This T cell receptor (beta chain) was observed in a study of cytomegalovirus exposure and HLA in healthy donors (dated by TCRdb to 2017 to 2019). Study-level background: In an earlier analysis of around 540 of the donors, around 290 Gb of sequence data and approximately 120 million unique TCR beta sequences from approximately 180 million T cells were reported. Among the approximately 430 genotyped donors, around 81% belonged to the genetic ancestry cluster associated with self-reported Caucasian donors. On average, roughly 250,000 unique TCR beta nucleotide sequences were sequenced per donor among 398 genotyped donors of the cohort, with about 19% of those sequences being non-productive. The study combined high-throughput TCR immunosequencing, statistical association of individual TCRs with disease status, and machine learning to predict cytomegalovirus infection status. A later analysis re-examined previously published TCR beta repertoires from around 670 donors and added high-resolution HLA genotyping to investigate patterns of TCR occurrence. Every repertoire in the discovery cohort had been generated on one and the same sequencing platform. Donor age, sex, ethnicity and CMV serostatus were compiled alongside the repertoire data. A later genetic analysis took genome-wide SNP genotypes for about three fifths of the 666 donors and used that subset as a discovery cohort. Typing coverage varied by locus: about 620-640 donors for A, B, C, DRB1 and DQB1; roughly 500 for DQA1; some 610 for DPA1; roughly 450 for DPB1. Both class I and class II loci were covered by HLA typing, at four-digit resolution. Because of strong linkage in the cohort, four or five DR-DQ haplotypes were treated as single units for association and clustering. About 320 gigabases of sequencing data and approximately 80 million unique TCR sequences were included in an early release covering several hundred HLA-typed donors. In the later analysis, no new phenotypic data were used to find candidate immune exposures; instead, reliance was placed on TCR beta sequences and their occurrence across donors. In addition to the first cohort of about 650 subjects, a separate validation cohort of approximately 130 different subjects was used. An earlier analysis of 500 to 650 of the donors applied high-throughput TCR beta sequencing to assess whether each TCR beta V gene segment acted as functional or pseudogenic. The study used immunosequencing to profile the T cell repertoires of several hundred subjects and linked those repertoires to cytomegalovirus serostatus. The study aimed to test whether cataloging public T cell receptors could reveal signatures of past pathogen exposure. Study-wide findings and limitations: According to a later genetic analysis, donors in an Asian-associated ancestry cluster had fewer N-insertions in productive TCRs than the approximately 700-donor mean. When HLA alleles, especially DR and DQ, strongly co-occurred, TCR associations were difficult to assign to individual alleles. A further reported finding was that TCR beta sequences accurately predicted the HLA-A and HLA-B alleles for most subjects in the first cohort. Presence/absence analyses assumed roughly uniform sequencing depth across donors, an assumption that may not hold. The study listed 150 to 200 TCR beta chains as associated with cytomegalovirus. While some public TCRs were present in many individuals, most TCR sequences turned up only very rarely across donors. In a later analysis, more than 15,000 TCR beta sequences were associated with specific HLA alleles at a false discovery rate of 0.05. For the cohort, immune exposure information was limited to CMV serostatus. In an earlier analysis of approximately 590 of the donors, most TCR beta V segments were observed in productive rearrangements about 87% or about 30% of the time, broadly matching IMGT annotations. In a later analysis, HLA-associated TCR beta chains showed more clonal expansion and lower generation probabilities than non-associated chains that were equally common. According to the authors, the approach could potentially be generalized to other disease states and immunological phenotypes. Because HLA typing was unavailable for some donors at each locus, only the typed subset was used in association tests. Some IMGT-functional V segments, including TRBV6-2 and TRBV6-3, could not be distinguished by the 87-base-pair reads and were therefore excluded. Correlated functional status among segregating V segments might be attributable to linkage disequilibrium, but an unknown experimental factor could not be ruled out. According to a later analysis, TCR association rates differed among HLA loci, with DRB1 alleles showing the most associated TCRs and HLA-C alleles showing the fewest. A later analysis found that most CMV-associated TCR beta chains appeared HLA-restricted, with HLA associations seemingly driven largely by CMV exposure. Cytomegalovirus status was reported to be diagnosed by the classifier with high specificity and sensitivity in both the original and validation cohorts. In a later genetic analysis, a missense DCLRE1C variant was associated with V-gene and J-gene trimming of TCR beta chains, and the association was replicated in an independent cohort. The sequencing pipeline was judged likely to have produced a cluster of highly shared sequence variants as a technical artifact. Roughly 15 rarely observed V segments, including chromosome 9 orphons, were excluded from the earlier analysis of about 610 of the donors because counts were too low. Several of the top co-occurrence clusters appeared to be linked to parvovirus B19, influenza, CMV and Epstein-Barr virus, according to a later analysis. In this cohort, only TCR beta chains were sequenced, and detectable features were limited by the absence of alpha or paired-chain data. In vitro tests confirmed that a few of the cytomegalovirus-associated TCR beta chains recognize cytomegalovirus antigens.

The cohort consisted of 600 to 750 healthy bone marrow donors. Cohort members were all nominally healthy when sampled, although unrecorded immune exposures were likely present. The donor tested CMV seronegative and was one of the 352 seronegative cohort members. A peripheral blood sample was provided by each donor, and peripheral blood mononuclear cells were used for TCR beta sequencing. The Qiagen DNeasy Blood Extraction Kit was used to extract genomic DNA from the blood cell samples. CDR1 and CDR2 are drawn from the germline V gene: MNHEY, SVGAGI. From cysteine to phenylalanine, the CDR3 is 15 amino acids long. Only the CDR3 part of the read is kept: 45 bases, read in frame from the first base. V was cut back by 2 bases and J by 2 bases, leaving a gap of 13 bases between them. Concerning this clone: What antigen it recognizes has not been identified. The input lacks base qualities; no much larger clone sits a single base away.

Receptor amplification or capture employed the immunoSEQ multiplex PCR assay. For the multiplex PCR, a mixture combining 60 forward primers for TCR Vbeta segments and 13 reverse primers for TCR Jbeta segments was used. Amplification of the CDR3 region of rearranged TCR beta genes was performed with a multiplex PCR assay on genomic DNA. The amplified TCR beta libraries were sequenced on the Illumina HiSeq System as 87-base-pair reads. On the authors' methods: In a later analysis, some 80 million unique TCR beta chains were counted across the roughly 700 repertoires, and approximately 9.9 million of these chains were shared by at least two donors. To remove PCR and sequencing errors, raw reads were error-corrected and collapsed into unique sequences using a nearest-neighbor algorithm that merged closely related sequences. Alignment of CDR3 sequences to IMGT reference sequences was used to assign V, D and J gene segments. Each retained sequence needed at least a six-nucleotide match to both a V gene segment and a J gene segment. Rearrangements were called productive when the CDR3 lacked stop codons and stayed in frame with V and J; all others were non-productive. CDR3 was defined by IMGT convention, running from the second conserved V-encoded cysteine to the conserved J-encoded phenylalanine. The earlier analysis of about 590 of the donors excluded sequences that lacked an unambiguous match to a single V gene segment. In an earlier analysis of a few hundred of the donors, V segments were called functional above 56.7% productive rearrangements and were called segregating when the between-donor standard deviation exceeded 5%. A statistical classification framework was built to diagnose cytomegalovirus status from the catalog of TCR beta chain sequences. A later analysis assigned V and J genes by comparing TCR nucleotide sequences with IMGT/GENE-DB human TR gene sequences. The TCRdist pipeline was used in a later analysis to assign CDR3 sequences and most-parsimonious VDJ recombination scenarios. A later analysis defined each TCR beta chain by its CDR3 amino acid sequence plus V-gene family, and excluded reads lacking a unique V-gene family. In a later analysis, 500 to 700 highly shared, low-generation-probability nucleotide sequences were removed to address suspected cross-contamination and a sequencing artifact. In a later analysis, a clonal expansion index was calculated for each public chain from normalized within-repertoire ranks of inferred template counts. In a later analysis, generation probabilities were computed with a VDJ recombination model fitted to out-of-frame rearrangements, and the resulting probabilities were checked against IGoR. In a later analysis, TCR-TCR, TCR-HLA and TCR-CMV co-occurrence was scored with hypergeometric tests, and a repertoire-size bias correction was applied to TCR pairs. A later analysis estimated false discovery rates by permuting HLA or CMV assignments 20 times. A later analysis grouped co-occurring TCRs with DBSCAN, adding TCRdist sequence similarity when clustering within HLA-allele-positive subsets. Co-occurrence clustering excluded repertoires with fewer than 30,000 or more than 120,000 public chains, plus five with anomalous nucleotide sharing. As stored in TCRdb, this immuneACCESS dataset retains in-frame rearrangements with V and J assigned. A fraction of the clones does not appear; measured against another copy, unresolved V genes explain less than half of the discrepancy, and the remainder lacks a known reason. From that table come the V and J calls and clone size; the DNA was used to work out D and trimming. The sample data list tens of thousands of clones, and 73% of these were observed just once. Roughly 3% of the sample goes to the ten largest clones.

The chain employs TRBV6-5 and TRBJ2-7; no D gene call is confident. The material sequenced was PBMCs. This receptor was taken from a man aged 18 to 30 in good health and CMV-seronegative. The DNA is as follows: TGTGCCAGCAGTTACGTCGACGGCGGTACCTACGAGCAGTACTTC. Protein translation: CASSYVDGGTYEQYF.